This TCR beta chain emerged from a study of blood T cell repertoires in COVID-19. V was pared by 1 base and J by 2 bases, with 8 bases of the junction left unmatched. This CDR3 has 17 residues. The germline CDR1 and CDR2 sequences are LGHDT and YNNKEL (reference sequence). The table came from immunoSEQ multiplex PCR; TCRdb's copy has only in-frame clones and leaves some out. The table includes roughly 140,000 clones, about 80% detected once. Sequencing was carried out using peripheral blood. The clonotype comes from a human donor in a cohort sampled during active COVID-19. This rearrangement joins TRBV3-1 (or the pseudogene TRBV3-2) to TRBJ2-1; TRBD2 aligns across 7 bases. The CDR3 coding sequence is TGTGCCAGCAGCCAAGCGGGCGGGGGTGGAGCCTACAATGAGCAGTTCTTC. It specifies CASSQAGGGGAYNEQFF.